The 18 T cell receptor beta chains listed next were all sequenced from one sample in a study of cytomegalovirus exposure and HLA in healthy donors. Primers included in the PCR were 60 Vbeta and 13 Jbeta primers. TCRdb's copy holds only in-frame clones and misses some; the assay was immunoSEQ multiplex PCR. The data hold 100,000 to 150,000 clones, with 83% observed a single time. Material: PBMCs. The receptors here all came from a woman aged 40-49 years in good health and CMV-seropositive.

This chain connects TRBV7-9 to TRBJ2-7; D is perhaps TRBD1 (5 bases). Per the germline V gene, CDR1 is SEHNR and CDR2 is FQNEAQ (reference sequence). The CDR3 contains 13 residues. V lost 5 bases and J lost 7, with 15 bases in between. CDR3 nucleotide sequence: TGTGCCAGCAGCGCCTCGGGCTCAGGGGAGCAGTACTTC. Its translation is CASSASGSGEQYF.

The chain links TRBV5-1 to TRBJ1-6; 10 positions match TRBD1. Germline V CDR1 and CDR2: SGHRS, YFSETQ. Trimming took 0 bases from V and 10 from J; bases not matched to a gene: 4. CDR3 length: 15 residues. The CDR3 coding sequence is TGCGCCAGCAGCTTGGGGACAGGGGGTGACTCACCCCTCCACTTT. It encodes CASSLGTGGDSPLHF.

This chain links TRBV7-9 with TRBJ2-1, with D possibly TRBD1 on 5 matching bases. Germline assignment: CDR1 SEHNR and CDR2 FQNEAQ (reference sequence). The length of the CDR3 is 13 residues. Trimming removed 4 bases from V and 8 bases from J, with 12 bases in between. CDR3: CASSWKEGDEQFF. The CDR3 DNA is TGTGCCAGCAGCTGGAAGGAAGGGGATGAGCAGTTCTTC. Based on the CDR3 plus reference TRBV7-9 and TRBJ2-1, the full variable domain is DTGVSQNPRHKITKRGQNVTFRCDPISEHNRLYWYRQTLGQGPEFLTYFQNEAQLEKSRLLSDRFSAERPKGSFSTLEIQRTEQGDSAMYLCASSWKEGDEQFFGPGTRLTVL.

CDR3 DNA: TGTGCCAGCAGCGCTAGCGGGAGTACCTACAATGAGCAGTTCTTC. Translation gives CASSASGSTYNEQFF. The rearrangement joins TRBV9 to TRBJ2-1, with 10 bases identical to TRBD2. Germline CDR1 SGDLS, CDR2 YYNGEE. This CDR3 has 15 amino acids. V gave up 3 bases and J gave up 2 bases; unmatched junction bases: 2.

This sequence joins TRBV20-1 and TRBJ1-1, with D uncertain. Germline V gene sequence: CDR1 DFQATT, CDR2 SNEGSKA (reference sequence). V lost 4 bases to trimming and J lost 2 bases, with 5 bases between them. The CDR3 is 11 amino acids. CDR3 loop: CSAKTNTEAFF. The CDR3 nucleotides are TGCAGTGCTAAGACAAACACTGAAGCTTTCTTT.

The chain joins TRBV6-5 to TRBJ2-1; 12 bases match TRBD2. The germline gives CDR1 MNHEY, CDR2 SVGAGI. The CDR3 is made up of 16 amino acids. The J segment lost 5 bases and the V segment lost 2 bases, leaving 4 bases of the junction unmatched. The CDR3 DNA reads as TGTGCCAGCAGTTACCGACTAGCGGGAGTAAACAATGAGCAGTTCTTC. Translating it yields CASSYRLAGVNNEQFF.

The J gene is TRBJ2-4, the V gene TRBV6-1, with no clear D. In germline, CDR1 is MNHNS, CDR2 SASEGT. The germline V and J ends were trimmed by 0 bases and 3 bases, with 9 bases remaining between them. This CDR3 has 15 amino acids. Written as DNA, the CDR3 is TGTGCCAGCAGTGAAGCGCTCCCCGGCAAAAACATTCAGTACTTC. This sequence encodes CASSEALPGKNIQYF.

In its sample, this clone was seen once. CDR3 coding DNA: TGCGCCAGCGCCCCAGGGGCCCTCAGCGAGCAGTACTTC. Residues: CASAPGALSEQYF. This chain joins TRBV10-1 and TRBJ2-7; possible D gene TRBD1, 6 bases. Germline CDR1 WNHNN, CDR2 SYGVQD (reference sequence). This CDR3 is built from 13 residues. Trimming left V 8 bases short and J 6 bases short, with 17 bases between.

The chain carries TRBV30 and TRBJ2-5; TRBD1 is a possible D gene (5 bases). V dropped 1 base and J dropped 1 base, with 13 bases sitting between them. Germline values: CDR1 GTSNPN, CDR2 SVGIG (reference sequence). The CDR3 extends over 15 amino acids. The chain's CDR3 is CAWSAGPLGQETQYF. The CDR3 DNA follows: TGTGCCTGGAGTGCAGGGCCGCTAGGCCAAGAGACCCAGTACTTC.

The chain links TRBV4-3 to TRBJ2-1; D perhaps matches TRBD1 (6 bases). The CDR3 length is 15 residues. Trimming removed 0 bases from V and 6 bases from J, with 12 bases in between. The germline gives CDR1 LGHNA, CDR2 YSLEER. This chain's CDR3 is CASSQEPPGANEQFF. DNA for the CDR3: TGCGCCAGCAGCCAAGAGCCCCCAGGGGCCAATGAGCAGTTCTTC.

This rearrangement joins TRBV25-1 to TRBJ1-1, with D possibly TRBD1 on 6 matching bases. Germline values: CDR1 MGHDK, CDR2 SYGVNS. V lost 2 bases and J 10 bases, leaving 14 bases between the germline ends. The CDR3 is 13 residues long. CDR3 sequence: CASSEGRGRTAFF. The CDR3 region has the DNA TGTGCCAGCAGTGAAGGCAGGGGCCGAACAGCTTTCTTT.

This chain uses TRBV7-3 with TRBJ2-7; 9 bases fit TRBD1. The trim removed 4 bases at V and 2 bases at J, leaving 9 bases unmatched. CDR3 length: 16 amino acids. Germline loops: CDR1 SGHTA, CDR2 FQGTGA. The CDR3 DNA sequence: TGTGCCAGCAGCTATATCAGGGGACAGGGAGCCTACGAGCAGTACTTC. It yields the protein CASSYIRGQGAYEQYF.

V and J are TRBV13 and TRBJ2-3, with 13 bases that match TRBD2. The trim removed 8 bases at V and 7 bases at J, leaving 6 bases unmatched. Germline V lookup: CDR1 PRHDT, CDR2 FYEKMQ (reference sequence). This CDR3 comprises 14 residues. The CDR3, as DNA: TGTGCCAGCGGGGGGGGACTAGCGGGAAATACGCAGTATTTT. Protein sequence: CASGGGLAGNTQYF.

The CDR3 nucleotides read TGTGCCAGCAGCTCCGTACAGGGGAAGTCCTACGAGCAGTACTTC. It translates to CASSSVQGKSYEQYF. The chain joins TRBV7-6 to TRBJ2-7; 7 positions agree with TRBD1. Germline V gene sequence: CDR1 SGHVS, CDR2 FNYEAQ. With V trimmed by 4 bases and J by 1 base, 7 bases remained unmatched. The CDR3 totals 15 residues.

V gene TRBV11-3 combines with J gene TRBJ2-3; 8 positions match TRBD2. Germline values: CDR1 SGHNT, CDR2 YENEEA. CDR3 size: 18 residues. With V trimmed by 3 bases and J by 0 bases, 11 bases remained unmatched. The CDR3 bases are TGTGCCAGCAGCTTTAGTCCCCCGCTAGCGGGTAGCACAGATACGCAGTATTTT. Translation: CASSFSPPLAGSTDTQYF.

The J gene is TRBJ2-3, the V gene TRBV7-9; TRBD1 matches 8 bases. There are 14 residues in the CDR3. The J segment lost 6 bases and the V segment lost 3 bases, leaving 5 bases of the junction unmatched. Germline V CDR1 and CDR2: SEHNR, FQNEAQ (reference sequence). The CDR3 protein is CASSFQGARDTQYF. The CDR3 DNA follows: TGTGCCAGCAGCTTTCAGGGGGCGAGGGATACGCAGTATTTT.

This chain links TRBV7-3 with TRBJ2-3; possibly TRBD1 for D (6 bases). CDR3 length: 14 amino acids. V dropped 2 bases and J dropped 2 bases, with 8 bases sitting between them. Germline lookup yields CDR1 SGHTA and CDR2 FQGTGA. CDR3 sequence reads: CASSLQGLTDTQYF. CDR3 in DNA: TGTGCCAGCAGCTTACAGGGGCTCACAGATACGCAGTATTTT. Using reference TRBV7-3 and TRBJ2-3 for the parts outside the CDR3, the full variable domain is GAGVSQTPSNKVTEKGKYVELRCDPISGHTALYWYRQSLGQGPEFLIYFQGTGAADDSGLPNDRFFAVRPEGSVSTLKIQRTERGDSAVYLCASSLQGLTDTQYFGPGTRLTVL.

The chain uses TRBV7-8 and TRBJ2-3; D call uncertain. The CDR3 is 13 amino acids. Trimming shortened V by 2 bases and J by 4 bases, and 7 bases separated the two germline ends. The germline V gene encodes CDR1 SGHVS and CDR2 FQNEAQ. CDR3 in DNA: TGTGCCAGCAGCTTACTGGGCCCAGATACGCAGTATTTT. Translated: CASSLLGPDTQYF.